This T cell receptor beta chain was identified in a study of OX40 agonist ivuxolimab in advanced cancers. In terms of the full investigation: The costimulatory receptor OX40 (CD134) was targeted by ivuxolimab, a fully human IgG2 agonistic monoclonal antibody. Intravenous ivuxolimab was administered to patients every 2 weeks at six dose levels: 0.01, 0.1, 0.3, 1.5, 3 and 10 mg/kg. Peripheral TCRbeta sequencing aimed to test whether ivuxolimab altered TCR sequence diversity and caused clonal T-cell expansion. Patients were allowed to have had prior anti-PD-1, anti-PD-L1 or anti-CTLA-4 therapy, and approximately 39% of the dose-escalation patients had been treated with checkpoint inhibitors. In the dose-escalation cohort, roughly 80% of patients were male, and the mean age was around 60 years, with a range of 23 to 79. Partial responses occurred in three dose-escalation patients, of whom one had hepatocellular carcinoma and two had cutaneous melanoma. Of the approximately 50 dose-escalation patients, hepatocellular carcinoma was present in some 19, melanoma in some 15, renal cell carcinoma in 9 and head and neck cancer in 9. The paper describes the monotherapy dose-escalation part (N of about 54 patients) of the phase I trial of ivuxolimab.

Points on this clone: What antigen it recognizes has not been identified. No quality values exist for individual bases; no much larger clone is one base distant.

The paper's findings and limits, for the study overall: On average, CD8+ T cells showed more expanded clones than CD4+ T cells after ivuxolimab. Low levels of normalized T-cell clonal expansion were also shown by some nonresponding patients. Clonal expansion of both CD4+ and CD8+ blood T cells was observed from baseline to week 6 at doses 0.1 to 3.0 mg/kg. In the 0.1-3.0 mg/kg groups, partial responders had among the lowest normalized peripheral clonal expansion, particularly in CD8+ T cells. Which antigens the clonally expanded peripheral T cells were specific for was not determined.

The trial excluded patients who had a history of autoimmune disease or were on systemic immunosuppression. Peripheral blood for TCR sequencing was collected from all dose cohorts at baseline, on cycle 4 day 1, and on cycle 7 day 1. The samples were drawn from a first-in-human, open-label, multicenter phase I dose-escalation trial of ivuxolimab. Adults with locally advanced or metastatic head and neck squamous cell, hepatocellular, melanoma or renal cell carcinoma were enrolled in the trial. Before TCR sequencing, CD4+ T cells and CD8+ T cells were sorted from peripheral blood as separate populations. The cysteine opens and the phenylalanine closes a CDR3 of 12 amino acids. CDR3 DNA only is kept here, 36 bases in frame from base 1. CDR1 and CDR2, per the germline V gene, are SGDLS and YYNGEE. A distance of 3 bases separates the germline ends of V and J, which lose 0 bases and 6 bases respectively.

Genomic DNA was isolated from the sorted cells so that the TCRbeta CDR3 region could be sequenced. The immunoSEQ Assay was used for sequencing of TCRbeta CDR3 regions. TCRdb re-hosts the immuneACCESS table, in-frame sequences only. Its copies lack some clones; in the studies checked, an unresolved V gene accounts for under half of them, and the cause for the rest is not known. The sample has around 53,000 clones on record, approximately 90% of them singletons. The ten largest clones take up about 0.68% of the sample. This chain joins TRBV9 to TRBJ2-2; the D gene assignment is ambiguous. The source material was CD4+ or CD8+ T cells sorted from blood, sampled in a trial of the OX40 agonist ivuxolimab. This clonotype was sampled from an adult with an advanced solid tumor such as melanoma, head and neck, liver or kidney cancer. CDR3 loop: CASSVVAGELFF. The nucleotide sequence reads as follows: TGTGCCAGCAGCGTAGTAGCCGGGGAGCTGTTTTTT.